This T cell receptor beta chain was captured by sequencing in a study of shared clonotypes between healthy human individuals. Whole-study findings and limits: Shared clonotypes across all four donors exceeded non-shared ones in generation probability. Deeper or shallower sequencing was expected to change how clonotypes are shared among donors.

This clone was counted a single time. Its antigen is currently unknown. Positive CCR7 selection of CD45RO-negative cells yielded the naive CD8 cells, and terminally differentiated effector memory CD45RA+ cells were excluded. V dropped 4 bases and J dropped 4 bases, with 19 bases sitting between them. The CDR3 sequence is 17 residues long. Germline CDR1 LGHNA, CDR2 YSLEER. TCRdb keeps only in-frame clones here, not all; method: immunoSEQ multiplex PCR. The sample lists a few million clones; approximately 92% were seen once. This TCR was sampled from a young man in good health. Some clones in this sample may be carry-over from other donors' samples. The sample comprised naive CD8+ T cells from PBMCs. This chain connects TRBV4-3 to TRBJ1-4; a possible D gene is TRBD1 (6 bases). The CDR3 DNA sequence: TGCGCCAGCAGCCGGTTGACGACAGGTACCCTTAATGAAAAACTGTTTTTT. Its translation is CASSRLTTGTLNEKLFF.